The clone carrying this TCR beta chain has only a few counts. V was trimmed by 1 base and J by 0 bases, leaving 4 bases between them. CDR1 is MGHRA, CDR2 YSYEKL, per germline. This CDR3 comprises 14 residues. As for time point: patch test 2, 6 weeks after DPC sensitization. Documented treatment: therapeutic diphenylcyclopropenone sensitization with weekly scalp DPC. This sample was taken from a study of human T cells and chemical hapten exposure. Using its own MiXCR run on the RACE reads, TCRdb lists one record per CDR3 protein. The table lists about 54,000 distinct CDR3 sequences, around 10% of them singletons.

Sequences were derived from whole blood, sampled in connection with sensitization to the hapten diphenylcyclopropenone (DPC). The sequence derives from a woman aged 45-59 years with alopecia areata. Some clones in this sample may be carry-over from other donors' samples. The rearrangement uses TRBV4-1 and TRBJ1-5; the D is unclear. The CDR3 coding sequence is TGCGCCAGCAGCCAAGGAGTTAGCAATCAGCCCCAGCATTTT. Its translation is CASSQGVSNQPQHF.